The source of this TCR beta chain is a study of tumor-infiltrating lymphocytes in primary liver carcinoma. Overall study findings and caveats: The overlap of tumor-adjacent and tumor-blood pairs was smaller than that of tumor region pairs. Tumors had a significantly higher top-250-clone fraction than blood (p = 0.039).

The authors took blood RNA from unsorted whole blood and also extracted germline DNA. In advance of surgery, around 4 milliliters of peripheral blood were collected. The CDR3 has 14 residues. Germline V gene sequence: CDR1 SGHAT, CDR2 FQDESV (reference sequence). V lost 9 bases and J lost 3, with 18 bases in between. In its sample, this clonotype was seen once. Its cognate antigen is unknown. From roughly 470 ng total RNA, TCR beta cDNA was generated with a primer in the constant region. Slightly modified ARM-PCR with three nested multiplex PCR rounds yielded TCR beta libraries. The opening two PCR rounds, 10 cycles each, paired TRBV1-TRBV30 forward primers with a C-beta reverse primer. TCRdb re-analysed the multiplex PCR reads in MiXCR, keeping a single row per CDR3 protein. The sample lists approximately 300,000 distinct CDR3 sequences, roughly 60% occurring once.

The sequence was obtained from a man in his forties with primary liver carcinoma and hepatitis B virus infection. Sequenced material: peripheral blood. The V gene is TRBV11-1, the J gene TRBJ2-7; D perhaps matches TRBD1 (5 bases). CDR3 bases: TGTGCCAGTAGCCTGCCGCCAGGGTACTACGAGCAGTACTTC. It is translated as CASSLPPGYYEQYF.